Following are 24 T cell receptor beta chains from one sample sequenced in a study of monozygotic twins with inflammatory bowel disease. Reanalyzing the 5' RACE reads, TCRdb keeps one entry per CDR3 protein, without DNA. Its table records 190,000 or so distinct CDR3 sequences. The sequencing input was blood. The source of these receptors is a human donor with ulcerative colitis or Crohn's disease, or a healthy co-twin of an affected twin (not recorded which).

The chain employs TRBV10-3 and TRBJ2-7; TCRdb proposes TRBD1, but this gene call is untestable without DNA. Germline V CDR1 and CDR2: ENHRY, SYGVKD. The CDR3 covers 16 residues. The CDR3 region is CAISEPGTHLGREQYF.

This sequence joins TRBV19 and TRBJ2-3; TCRdb returns TRBD2, unconfirmable since there is no DNA. The CDR3 is 15 residues long. Germline V CDR1 and CDR2: LNHDA, SQIVND (reference sequence). The chain's CDR3 is CASSRLAGGPDTQYF. Full variable domain (remainder filled in from reference TRBV19 and TRBJ2-3): DGGITQSPKYLFRKEGQNVTLSCEQNLNHDAMYWYRQDPGQGLRLIYYSQIVNDFQKGDIAEGYSVSREKKESFPLTVTSAQKNPTAFYLCASSRLAGGPDTQYFGPGTRLTVL.

The chain joins TRBV5-1 to TRBJ2-3. CDR1 and CDR2 (germline): SGHRS, YFSETQ. This CDR3 contains 16 residues. CDR3 residues: CASSLEQPRSTDTQYF.

The rearrangement uses TRBV7-2 and TRBJ2-7; lacking DNA, the TRBD2 call made by TCRdb goes unchecked. The CDR3 extends over 13 amino acids. The germline V gene has CDR1 SGHTA and CDR2 FQGNSA. The CDR3 here is CASSPRVPYEQYF.

J is TRBJ2-7 and V is TRBV7-2. CDR3 length: 13 residues. The germline V gene has CDR1 SGHTA and CDR2 FQGNSA. CDR3: CASSPQAPYEQYF.

This chain links TRBV7-9 with TRBJ2-2. The CDR3 sequence is 12 residues long. Germline CDR1 is SEHNR and CDR2 is FQNEAQ (reference sequence). CDR3 region: CASSLWAGELFF.

The rearrangement uses TRBV10-3 and TRBJ1-2. Germline V gene sequence: CDR1 ENHRY, CDR2 SYGVKD. The CDR3 spans 12 residues. This CDR3 reads CAISAERDGYTF.

The chain carries TRBV3-1 and TRBJ2-7. The CDR3 spans 11 residues. CDR1 is LGHDT and CDR2 is YNNKEL in the germline V gene (reference sequence). The CDR3: CASSQDSRQYF.

The V call is TRBV20-1, the J call TRBJ1-1; TCRdb returns TRBD1, unconfirmable since there is no DNA. The germline V gene encodes CDR1 DFQATT and CDR2 SNEGSKA (reference sequence). The CDR3 extends over 17 amino acids. This chain's CDR3 is CSARDLGGTGGLTEAFF.

The chain couples TRBV20-1 to TRBJ2-3; TCRdb outputs TRBD1, but without DNA this stays unchecked. Germline V CDR1 and CDR2: DFQATT, SNEGSKA (reference sequence). The CDR3 sequence is 14 residues long. CDR3 amino acids: CSASRGTGTDTQYF.

The V call is TRBV20-1, the J call TRBJ1-1. CDR1 is DFQATT, CDR2 SNEGSKA, per germline (reference sequence). The CDR3 runs to 11 residues. CDR3 region: CSAKANTEAFF.

The chain uses TRBV5-1 and TRBJ2-1; absent DNA, TCRdb's TRBD1 call cannot be checked. Germline-derived CDR1 and CDR2 are SGHRS and YFSETQ. The CDR3 runs 15 residues. The CDR3: CASSFGRQVYNEQFF.

The chain carries TRBV5-1 and TRBJ1-5. The CDR3 is 14 amino acids. CDR1 and CDR2 (germline): SGHRS, YFSETQ. The CDR3 protein is CASSLGEDNQPQHF.

The CDR3 spells CASSSRLNIQYF. The chain is built from TRBV19 and TRBJ2-4. Germline CDR1 and CDR2: LNHDA and SQIVND (reference sequence). The CDR3 covers 12 residues.

The rearrangement uses TRBV12-3 or TRBV12-4 and TRBJ2-3; checking the TCRdb D call of TRBD1 is not possible without DNA. There are 15 residues in the CDR3. CDR3 region: CASSLSGQGGDTQYF.

The V call is TRBV6-1, the J call TRBJ2-1; TCRdb selects TRBD1, and the lack of DNA leaves this call unchecked. CDR1 MNHNS and CDR2 SASEGT come from the germline V gene. The CDR3 contains 16 residues. The CDR3 loop is CASSEWRGGPYNEQFF.

The V and J genes are TRBV2 and TRBJ1-5. The CDR3 contains 13 residues. Germline-derived CDR1 and CDR2 are SNHLY and FYNNEI. CDR3 loop: CAGEWTDGQPQHF.

V and J are TRBV12-3 or TRBV12-4 and TRBJ2-6; TCRdb's assignment of TRBD1 cannot be checked, as there is no DNA. The CDR3 is 22 residues long. The CDR3 loop reads CASSFWGFGSGQDFSGANVLTF.

V gene TRBV11-3 combines with J gene TRBJ2-3; no DNA is available, so the TRBD1 call from TCRdb remains unchecked. The CDR3 extends over 16 amino acids. From germline, CDR1 is SGHNT and CDR2 YENEEA. This CDR3 reads CASSLGSAGATDTQYF. Complete variable domain (other parts from reference TRBV11-3 and TRBJ2-3): EAGVVQSPRYKIIEKKQPVAFWCNPISGHNTLYWYLQNLGQGPELLIRYENEEAVDDSQLPKDRFSAERLKGVDSTLKIQPAELGDSAVYLCASSLGSAGATDTQYFGPGTRLTVL.

V is TRBV12-3 or TRBV12-4 and J is TRBJ1-2; TCRdb's D gene call, TRBD1, goes unchecked for lack of DNA. The CDR3 is 14 residues long. The CDR3 loop reads CASSLAGTGRRYTF.

The chain couples TRBV29-1 to TRBJ2-3; the TCRdb call, TRBD2, lacks DNA for checking. The CDR3 covers 12 residues. CDR1 is SQVTM and CDR2 is ANQGSEA in the germline V gene. The CDR3 sequence: CSSSSGEDTQYF.

The chain joins TRBV5-4 to TRBJ2-3; lacking DNA, the TRBD1 call made by TCRdb goes unchecked. Germline V lookup: CDR1 SGHNT, CDR2 YYREEE (reference sequence). The CDR3 has 14 amino acids. The CDR3 region is CASSRTGDADTQYF.

The chain recombines TRBV2 with TRBJ1-1. The germline CDR1 and CDR2 sequences are SNHLY and FYNNEI. This CDR3 has 15 amino acids. The CDR3 here is CASSMGQAINTEAFF.

The rearrangement joins TRBV24-1 to TRBJ2-1. The germline gives CDR1 KGHDR, CDR2 SFDVKD. This CDR3 spans 16 amino acids. This chain's CDR3 is CATSDSQPSSYNEQFF.